This T cell receptor (beta chain) was sequenced for a study of T cells after yellow fever vaccination. For the study at large: Fractions low in cell number were prepared with SMART-Seq v4 Ultra Low Input.

The study, taken as a whole, reports: Though it reached lower strength, the secondary response hit its peak faster, day 5 versus 15. Most primary-vaccination clones recurred post-booster (approximately 96% CD4, about 87% CD8).

The J segment lost 5 bases and the V segment lost 5 bases, leaving 5 bases of the junction unmatched. CDR1 MNHNS and CDR2 SASEGT come from the germline V gene. This CDR3 comprises 15 residues. This clonotype was observed a handful of times. UMIs and a universal primer site were added when TCR cDNA was made by 5'RACE template switching. TCRdb itself ran the 5' RACE reads through MiXCR, one entry per CDR3 protein. The sample holds 50,000 to 60,000 distinct CDR3 sequences, 6% to 8.5% seen once. The source material was CD8+ T cells not binding an NS4B(214-222) dextramer, sorted from PBMCs, sampled approximately 47 days after the first yellow fever vaccination. J is TRBJ2-5 and V is TRBV6-1; TRBD2 matches at 13 bases. This sequence originates from a man between 18 and 35 years old who received the YFV17D yellow fever vaccine. CDR3 sequence (DNA): TGTGCCAGCAGTCGAGGGACTAGCGGGACGGAGACCCAGTACTTC. Encoded protein: CASSRGTSGTETQYF.